A selection of T cell receptor beta chains follows, all from one sample in a study of blood T cell repertoires in COVID-19. The method was immunoSEQ multiplex PCR; TCRdb's version includes in-frame clones alone and lacks a portion of them. Of about 200,000 clones listed, approximately 90% are singletons. The sequencing input was peripheral blood. The receptor set was obtained from a woman between 45 and 60 years old with COVID-19, enrolled during active disease. CDR3s include the opening cysteine and the closing phenylalanine or tryptophan. The D gene is left open where the match is weak. Some rows mark clone size as missing; the rest say once, few, many or name a class of expanded clone.

v_call	clone_size	d_call	j_call	cdr3_nt	cdr3_aa
TRBV19	NA	NA	TRBJ2-3	TGTGCCAGTAAACAGGGCACAGATACGCAGTATTTT	CASKQGTDTQYF
TRBV24-1	NA	TRBD1	TRBJ1-2	TGTGCCACCAGTGCAGGGACAGGTGATTACTATGGCTACACCTTC	CATSAGTGDYYGYTF
TRBV5-5	NA	TRBD1	TRBJ2-3	TGTGCCAGCACCTGGCGGGGACAGGGGGCGTCAGATACGCAGTATTTT	CASTWRGQGASDTQYF
TRBV12-3/TRBV12-4	many	NA	TRBJ1-5	TGTGCCAGCAGGGTACAGCCCAATCAGCCCCAGCATTTT	CASRVQPNQPQHF
TRBV27	NA	TRBD2	TRBJ2-3	TGTGCCAGCAGTTTGAAGACTAGCGGGGGGCCCACCGATACGCAGTATTTT	CASSLKTSGGPTDTQYF
TRBV9	once	NA	TRBJ1-6	TGTGCCAGCAGCCCCCGACAGCTAAATTCACCCCTCCACTTT	CASSPRQLNSPLHF
TRBV7-3	NA	NA	TRBJ2-1	TGTGCCAGCAGCCATTTTGGCGGGGAGCAGTTCTTC	CASSHFGGEQFF
TRBV9	NA	TRBD1	TRBJ2-7	TGTGCCAGCAGCTTTTCTTCGACAGGGTTGACCTACGAGCAGTACTTC	CASSFSSTGLTYEQYF
TRBV11-3	many	NA	TRBJ1-1	TGTGCCACTTGGCCCTCGATGAACACTGAAGCTTTCTTT	CATWPSMNTEAFF
TRBV14	NA	NA	TRBJ1-1	TGTGCCAGCAGCCAAGATGAACAGGGCCTGGGTACTGAAGCTTTCTTT	CASSQDEQGLGTEAFF
TRBV6-5	NA	NA	TRBJ1-1	TGTGCCAGCAGTACCTCTCCCCAGGGAAACACTGAAGCTTTCTTT	CASSTSPQGNTEAFF
TRBV3-1/TRBV3-2	NA	NA	TRBJ2-2	TGTGCCAGCGGGGGGTTTGACACCGGGGAGCTGTTTTTT	CASGGFDTGELFF
TRBV5-4	few	TRBD1	TRBJ1-1	TGTGCCAGCAGCTACAGGGGTACTGAAGCTTTCTTT	CASSYRGTEAFF
TRBV18	NA	TRBD1	TRBJ2-3	TGTGCCAGCTCCCCGACAGGGAAGAGGACAGATACGCAGTATTTT	CASSPTGKRTDTQYF
TRBV6-6	few	NA	TRBJ1-6	TGTGCCAGCACCAGAACTACAGGGTATAATTCACCCCTCCACTTT	CASTRTTGYNSPLHF
TRBV2	few	NA	TRBJ2-1	TGTGCCAGCAGTCCCAGGGGGAGGAGTGAGCAGTTCTTC	CASSPRGRSEQFF